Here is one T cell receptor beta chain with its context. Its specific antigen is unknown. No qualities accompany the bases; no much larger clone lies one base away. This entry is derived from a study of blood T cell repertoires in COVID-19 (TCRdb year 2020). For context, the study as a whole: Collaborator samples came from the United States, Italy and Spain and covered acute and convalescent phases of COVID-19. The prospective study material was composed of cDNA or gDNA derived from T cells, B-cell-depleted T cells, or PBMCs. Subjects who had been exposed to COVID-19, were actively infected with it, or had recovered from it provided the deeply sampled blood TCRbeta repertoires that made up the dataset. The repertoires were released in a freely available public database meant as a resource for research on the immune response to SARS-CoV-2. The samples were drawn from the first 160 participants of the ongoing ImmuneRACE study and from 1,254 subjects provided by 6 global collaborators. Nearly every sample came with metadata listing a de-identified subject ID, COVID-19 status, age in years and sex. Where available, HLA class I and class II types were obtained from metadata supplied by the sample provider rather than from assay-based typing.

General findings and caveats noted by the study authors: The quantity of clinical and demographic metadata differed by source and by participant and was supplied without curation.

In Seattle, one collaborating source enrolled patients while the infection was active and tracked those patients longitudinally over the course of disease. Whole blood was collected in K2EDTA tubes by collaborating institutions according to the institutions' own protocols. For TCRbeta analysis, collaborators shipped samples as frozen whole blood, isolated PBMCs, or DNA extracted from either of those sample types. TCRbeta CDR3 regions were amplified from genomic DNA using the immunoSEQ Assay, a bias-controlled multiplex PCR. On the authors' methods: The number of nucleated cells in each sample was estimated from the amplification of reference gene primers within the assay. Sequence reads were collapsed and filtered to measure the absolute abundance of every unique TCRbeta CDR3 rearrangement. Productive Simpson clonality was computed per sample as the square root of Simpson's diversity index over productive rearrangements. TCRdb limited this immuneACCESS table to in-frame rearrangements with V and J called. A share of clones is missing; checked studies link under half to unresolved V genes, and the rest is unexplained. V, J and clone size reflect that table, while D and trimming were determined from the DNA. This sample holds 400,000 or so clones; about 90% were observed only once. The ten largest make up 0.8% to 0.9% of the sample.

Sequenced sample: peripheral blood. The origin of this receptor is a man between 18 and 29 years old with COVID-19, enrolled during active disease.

The CDR3: CASSSQPGLKGETQYF. The sequenced DNA: TGTGCCAGCAGTTCGCAACCGGGACTAAAAGGGGAGACCCAGTACTTC. The chain is encoded by TRBV28 joined to TRBJ2-5, with TRBD2 matching 7 junction bases. The junction shows trimming of 4 bases on V and 5 bases on J, and the gene matches do not reach 13 bases of it. CDR1 and CDR2 are read off the germline V gene as MDHEN and SYDVKM. The CDR3 starts with the cysteine, ends with the phenylalanine, and has 16 residues. Of the read, only the CDR3 DNA is kept; its 48 bases are in frame from base 1.